This is a list of T cell receptor beta chains from one sample in a study of vaccination and CD4 T cells after COVID-19. In TCRdb, the PCR reads were re-called with MiXCR into one record per CDR3 protein. The sample contains some 10,000 distinct CDR3 sequences, less than 25% of which appear only once. These receptors have no known antigen. The specimen comprised CD4+ T cells from blood, cultured in vitro, sampled after SARS-CoV-2 vaccination. These receptors were taken from a human donor who had recovered from COVID-19. Each CDR3 is given with its conserved first and last residue. A D gene is named only where the DNA matches it firmly. Expanded clones get a size class; other rows say once, few or many, or leave the size out.

D: NA
V: TRBV20-1
J: TRBJ1-2
size: NA
CDR3: CSAETQYGYTF
DNA: TGCAGTGCGGAGACTCAATATGGCTACACCTTC

D: TRBD2
V: TRBV20-1
J: TRBJ2-1
size: few
CDR3: CSVGTSGRNEQFF
DNA: TGCAGTGTCGGGACTAGCGGGCGCAATGAGCAGTTCTTC

D: NA
V: TRBV5-1
J: TRBJ2-2
size: NA
CDR3: CASRRDPGHLSGELFF
DNA: TGCGCCAGCAGACGGGACCCGGGACACCTATCGGGGGAGCTGTTTTTT

D: NA
V: TRBV6-5
J: TRBJ2-1
size: medium-sized
CDR3: CASSYHPSSYNEQFF
DNA: TGTGCCAGCAGTTACCACCCGAGCTCCTACAATGAGCAGTTCTTC

D: NA
V: TRBV24-1
J: TRBJ2-1
size: few
CDR3: CATSDLQSTQNEQFF
DNA: TGTGCCACCAGTGATTTGCAGTCCACCCAGAATGAGCAGTTCTTC

D: TRBD2
V: TRBV7-9
J: TRBJ2-3
size: NA
CDR3: CASSLTHRTSGNTDTQYF
DNA: TGTGCCAGCAGCTTAACACATCGGACTAGCGGAAACACAGATACGCAGTATTTT

D: NA
V: TRBV18
J: TRBJ2-3
size: NA
CDR3: CASSPGTRGTDTQYF
DNA: TGTGCCAGCTCACCAGGGACCAGGGGCACAGATACGCAGTATTTT

D: NA
V: TRBV7-2
J: TRBJ1-2
size: NA
CDR3: CASSLAGGTGPNYGYTF
DNA: TGTGCCAGCAGCTTAGCTGGCGGGACGGGGCCTAACTATGGCTACACCTTC

D: NA
V: TRBV24-1
J: TRBJ2-7
size: NA
CDR3: CATRCFSHEQYF
DNA: TGTGCCACCAGGTGTTTCTCCCACGAGCAGTACTTC

D: NA
V: TRBV27
J: TRBJ1-4
size: NA
CDR3: CASSSQAGYGTATNEKLFF
DNA: TGTGCCAGCAGTTCCCAGGCAGGGTATGGTACCGCAACTAATGAAAAACTGTTTTTT

D: TRBD2
V: TRBV5-4
J: TRBJ2-7
size: NA
CDR3: CASSSGVASGSYEQYF
DNA: TGTGCCAGCAGCTCGGGGGTCGCTAGCGGGTCCTACGAGCAGTACTTC

D: NA
V: TRBV5-1
J: TRBJ2-5
size: few
CDR3: CASSFLLASQKETQYF
DNA: TGCGCCAGCAGCTTTTTGCTAGCTTCACAGAAAGAGACCCAGTACTTC

D: NA
V: TRBV19
J: TRBJ1-2
size: NA
CDR3: CASSIGTPGPSYGYTF
DNA: TGTGCCAGTAGTATCGGGACCCCCGGCCCAAGCTATGGCTACACCTTC

D: NA
V: TRBV29-1
J: TRBJ2-7
size: large
CDR3: CSVVRGTYEQYF
DNA: TGCAGCGTTGTACGAGGGACCTACGAGCAGTACTTC

D: TRBD2
V: TRBV7-2
J: TRBJ2-3
size: medium-sized
CDR3: CASSATSGRMDTQYF
DNA: TGTGCCAGCAGCGCGACTAGCGGGAGGATGGATACGCAGTATTTT

D: NA
V: TRBV10-3
J: TRBJ2-7
size: NA
CDR3: CAIRGDRTYEQYF
DNA: TGTGCCATCAGAGGCGACCGAACCTACGAGCAGTACTTC

D: NA
V: TRBV11-3
J: TRBJ2-1
size: NA
CDR3: CASEGSEGDEQFF
DNA: TGTGCCAGCGAAGGATCCGAAGGGGATGAGCAGTTCTTC

D: TRBD2
V: TRBV20-1
J: TRBJ2-1
size: once
CDR3: CSARGLAGVFQFF
DNA: TGCAGTGCTAGGGGACTAGCGGGAGTCTTTCAGTTCTTC

D: NA
V: TRBV11-2
J: TRBJ1-2
size: few
CDR3: CASSLIGGATLNYGYTF
DNA: TGTGCCAGCAGCTTAATTGGAGGGGCGACCCTTAACTATGGCTACACCTTC

D: NA
V: TRBV4-3
J: TRBJ2-1
size: NA
CDR3: CASSQTFDEQFF
DNA: TGCGCCAGCAGCCAAACTTTTGATGAGCAGTTCTTC

D: TRBD2
V: TRBV6-1
J: TRBJ2-5
size: few
CDR3: CASPLAGVEGRGETQYF
DNA: TGTGCCAGTCCTTTAGCGGGAGTTGAGGGACGCGGGGAGACCCAGTACTTC

D: TRBD2
V: TRBV6-2/TRBV6-3
J: TRBJ2-7
size: few
CDR3: CASSYPTSGTSYEQYF
DNA: TGTGCCAGCAGTTACCCAACTAGCGGGACCTCCTACGAGCAGTACTTC

D: TRBD2
V: TRBV20-1
J: TRBJ2-3
size: few
CDR3: CSARSLSGRGGTDTQYF
DNA: TGCAGTGCTAGATCGCTTAGCGGGAGGGGGGGCACAGATACGCAGTATTTT

D: TRBD2
V: TRBV30
J: TRBJ2-1
size: NA
CDR3: CAWSVAGGHSYNEQFF
DNA: TGTGCCTGGAGTGTAGCGGGAGGCCACTCCTACAATGAGCAGTTCTTC

D: NA
V: TRBV7-2
J: TRBJ1-1
size: few
CDR3: CASSFWWPENTEAFF
DNA: TGTGCCAGCAGCTTCTGGTGGCCCGAGAACACTGAAGCTTTCTTT

D: TRBD2
V: TRBV5-5
J: TRBJ2-1
size: NA
CDR3: CASSLSMTSGSDEQFF
DNA: TGTGCCAGCAGCTTGTCGATGACTAGCGGGAGCGATGAGCAGTTCTTC

D: NA
V: TRBV11-2
J: TRBJ2-2
size: NA
CDR3: CASSLHLDFLNTGELFF
DNA: TGTGCCAGCAGCTTACATTTAGACTTCTTAAACACCGGGGAGCTGTTTTTT

D: NA
V: TRBV20-1
J: TRBJ1-2
size: medium-sized
CDR3: CSARAGTSVGYGYTF
DNA: TGCAGTGCGCGCGCCGGGACAAGTGTGGGCTATGGCTACACCTTC

D: TRBD2
V: TRBV15
J: TRBJ2-1
size: NA
CDR3: CATKKRGKGRENREQFF
DNA: TGTGCCACCAAAAAAAGGGGAAAGGGGCGGGAGAATCGGGAGCAGTTCTTC